This section outlines one TCR beta chain sequence together with its context. V lost 6 bases, J lost 3 bases, and 12 bases lay in between. Germline loops: CDR1 MNHEY, CDR2 SVGEGT. The CDR3 has 15 amino acids. The data derive from a study of blood T cell repertoires in COVID-19. Across the whole study: COVID-19 samples from acute and convalescent phases originated in the United States, Italy and Spain. Sources were T cells, B-cell-depleted T cells, or PBMCs; the material itself was cDNA or gDNA.

Authors' analysis steps: Reference gene primer amplification gave estimated nucleated cell counts. Clones were sequenced by immunoSEQ multiplex PCR, and TCRdb holds only the in-frame ones, with some missing. That table supplies the V and J calls and clone size; D and trimming were determined from the DNA. The table records roughly 150,000 clones, more than 65% of them present only once. The chain couples TRBV6-2 or TRBV6-3 to TRBJ2-6, with D possibly TRBD2 on 5 matching bases. The clonotype comes from a man in his 70s with active or convalescent COVID-19. The sample consisted of peripheral blood. DNA of the CDR3: TGTGCCAGCAGCCCCGCGGGTATTGGGGCCAACGTCCTGACTTTC. Translated, it gives CASSPAGIGANVLTF.